The rows below give T cell receptor beta chains drawn from one sample of a study of blood T cells in healthy people across ages. One entry per CDR3 protein, called by TCRdb with MiXCR from the 5' RACE reads. The sample carries roughly 800,000 distinct CDR3 sequences, roughly 50% recorded once. Sequenced material: blood. These receptor sequences come from a man between 25 and 39 years old in good health. CDR3s include the opening cysteine and the closing phenylalanine or tryptophan. Clone sizes are given selectively: once, few, many, or a class where the clone is expanded.

14	TRBJ1-2	TRBV6-6	-	CASSYKTGNYGYTF
13	TRBJ2-1	TRBV10-3	-	CAISESGDSKQFF
16	TRBJ2-1	TRBV4-2	few	CASSHGGAGGTNEQFF
13	TRBJ2-7	TRBV12-3/TRBV12-4	-	CASKGRERYEQYF
13	TRBJ1-4	TRBV29-1	-	CSAQDRPNEKLFF
11	TRBJ2-7	TRBV29-1	-	CSDRQHYEQYF
15	-	TRBV4-3	-	CASSQDSLGTYEQYF
13	TRBJ1-1	TRBV7-2	-	CASSGRIDGEAFF
13	TRBJ2-3	TRBV2	-	CASRPSNTDTQYF
17	TRBJ1-1	TRBV5-1	-	CASSLITGEFVNTEAFF
13	TRBJ2-2	TRBV29-1	-	CSVGQGAAGELFF
14	TRBJ2-5	TRBV20-1	once	CSAARVEGLETQYF
13	TRBJ2-5	TRBV6-2/TRBV6-3	-	CASRESTWETQYF
13	TRBJ2-5	TRBV10-3	-	CAISDRVQETQYF
12	TRBJ2-3	TRBV20-1	-	CSVGPGGDTQYF
13	TRBJ2-7	TRBV4-3	few	CASSRKWGDEQYF
16	TRBJ2-5	TRBV7-2	-	CASSSPFSGNQETQYF
14	TRBJ2-5	TRBV20-1	-	CSARGEEIQETQYF
15	TRBJ2-5	TRBV15	-	CATSRDQGGVETQYF
19	TRBJ2-7	TRBV21-1	-	CASSKEDREENIGIYEQYF
15	TRBJ2-7	TRBV5-5	-	CASSIVGALSYEQYF
15	TRBJ2-7	TRBV9	few	CASSPGGEPLYEQYF
13	TRBJ2-5	TRBV5-6	-	CASSSGRGETQYF
15	TRBJ2-7	TRBV3-1	-	CASSQPLGQTYEQYF
16	TRBJ2-1	TRBV28	-	CASSSGLARSYNEQFF
15	TRBJ2-5	TRBV6-1	once	CASRFGSTGPSPQYF
15	-	TRBV20-1	once	CSATPRGLTYNEQFF
12	TRBJ2-5	TRBV10-3	many	CAISDNQETQYF
16	TRBJ2-1	TRBV28	many	CASSLPTAAIGNEQFF
13	TRBJ1-2	TRBV12-3/TRBV12-4	few	CASSLSPLTGYTF
14	TRBJ2-3	TRBV7-2	-	CASSLGKGPDTQYF
12	TRBJ2-3	TRBV20-1	-	CSAGAGWDTQYF
16	TRBJ2-4	TRBV3-1	-	CASSQGAGLARVEQYF
16	TRBJ1-2	TRBV29-1	-	CSVDGRVVYETNGYTF
16	TRBJ2-3	TRBV7-2	-	CASSGGLAGGIDTQYF
18	TRBJ2-5	TRBV4-2	-	CASSQKAGEGAMQETQYF
15	TRBJ2-1	TRBV12-5	-	CASASRWGVYNEQFF
16	TRBJ1-4	TRBV11-3	-	CASSLVFGRCVEKLFF
14	TRBJ2-1	TRBV20-1	-	CSARDGTGGGEQFF
14	TRBJ1-2	TRBV20-1	-	CSAQGQGNNYGYTF
14	TRBJ1-1	TRBV2	-	CASKTEPMNTEAFF
13	TRBJ2-5	TRBV6-5	-	CASSEDYQETQYF
14	TRBJ2-7	TRBV20-1	-	CSAPMAGLPDEQYF
15	TRBJ2-1	TRBV5-5	once	CASSPLSVGVNEQFF
13	TRBJ2-1	TRBV18	-	CASSPPSWGEQFF
14	TRBJ2-4	TRBV6-2/TRBV6-3	-	CASSSGRLGNIQYF
14	TRBJ1-2	TRBV4-3	-	CASSQVEGDYGYTF
16	TRBJ2-6	TRBV6-4	-	CASRDRVESGANVLTF
15	TRBJ2-5	TRBV3-1	-	CASSQDLTRQETQYF
13	TRBJ2-5	TRBV10-3	-	CAVSEAPSGIQYF